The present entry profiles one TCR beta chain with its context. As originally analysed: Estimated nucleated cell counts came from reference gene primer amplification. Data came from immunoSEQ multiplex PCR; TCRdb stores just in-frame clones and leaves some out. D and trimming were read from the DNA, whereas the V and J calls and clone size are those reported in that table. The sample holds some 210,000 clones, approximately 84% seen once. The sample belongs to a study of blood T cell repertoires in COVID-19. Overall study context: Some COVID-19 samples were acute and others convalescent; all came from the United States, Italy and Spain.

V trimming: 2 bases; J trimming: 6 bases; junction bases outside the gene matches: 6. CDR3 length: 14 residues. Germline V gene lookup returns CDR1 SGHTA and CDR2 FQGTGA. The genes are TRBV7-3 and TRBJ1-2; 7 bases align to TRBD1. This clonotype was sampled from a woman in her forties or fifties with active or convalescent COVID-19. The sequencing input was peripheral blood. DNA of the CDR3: TGTGCCAGCAGCTTAGGAGGGGGCAGAGATGGCTACACCTTC. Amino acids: CASSLGGGRDGYTF.